This T cell receptor (beta chain) was identified in a study of blood T cell repertoires in COVID-19. Turning to the study itself: Sites across the United States, Italy and Spain contributed samples from acute and convalescent COVID-19.

Authors' data handling: Estimated nucleated cell counts came from reference gene primer amplification. Data came from immunoSEQ multiplex PCR; TCRdb stores just in-frame clones and leaves some out. V, J and clone size reflect that table, while D and trimming were determined from the DNA. The sample lists approximately 99,000 clones, about four fifths seen once, with 4% to 5% in the top ten. This CDR3 contains 16 residues. The germline V gene encodes CDR1 SGHVS and CDR2 FQNEAQ. V lost 5 bases, J lost 5 bases, and 15 bases stayed unmatched. The sample taken for sequencing was peripheral blood. The clonotype was recovered from a woman in her seventies with acute or convalescent COVID-19. This chain connects TRBV7-8 to TRBJ2-7; 7 bases agree with TRBD1. CDR3 amino acids: CASSARTGLLPNEQYF. CDR3 nucleotides: TGTGCCAGCAGCGCCCGGACAGGATTACTACCTAACGAGCAGTACTTC.